This T cell receptor (beta chain) is drawn from a study of CD8 T cells in ankylosing spondylitis. Notes on this clonotype: The antigen remains undetermined.

V lost 3 bases, J lost 5 bases, and 6 bases stayed unmatched. CDR3 length: 14 residues. Germline loops: CDR1 LGHDT, CDR2 YNNKEL (reference sequence). Molecular-barcoded quantitative 5'-RACE produced these TCR beta libraries. TCRdb used MiXCR to reprocess the 5' RACE reads, holding one entry per CDR3 protein. There are about 800,000 distinct CDR3 sequences in the sample; around 11% occur only once, and just over 0.5% lies in the top ten. General observations from the study: Clones linked to the disease showed a CD8+ phenotype. They occurred at relatively low frequencies in peripheral blood. The study identified a TCR beta motif of several highly homologous variants that appeared characteristic of ankylosing spondylitis blood.

V usage is TRBV3-1 and J usage is TRBJ1-2, with 7 bases fitting TRBD1. The TCR comes from a male donor with ankylosing spondylitis. The sequencing input was blood, either unsorted or a sorted T cell fraction (not recorded which). DNA of the CDR3: TGTGCCAGCAGCCATAGGGGACAGCGATATGGCTACACCTTC. Translated, it gives CASSHRGQRYGYTF.